What follows describes a single TCR beta chain. At one of its ends the junction is not consistent with the germline gene, which may arise from a read error. The sample comes from a study of tumor and adjacent non-tumor tissue in lung cancer. The template was RNA from unsorted bulk tissue. Chemotherapy-naive patients with new lung cancer underwent thoracic surgery in China, August–November 2014. Three rounds of nested PCR, following a modified ARM-PCR protocol, produced the TCRbeta library. TCRdb re-called the multiplex PCR reads with MiXCR, one entry per CDR3 protein. The sample contains about 75,000 distinct CDR3 sequences, over 75% of which appear only once. The sample comprised lung tumor tissue. The clonotype comes from a woman aged 50 to 60 with non-small cell lung cancer.

CDR3 nucleotide sequence: TGTGCCACCAAGACGGCTTCCTATTGCTACACCTTC. Encoded protein: CATKTASYCYTF. The J gene is TRBJ1-2, the V gene TRBV11-3, with D unresolved. The germline V gene has CDR1 SGHNT and CDR2 YENEEA. The CDR3 extends over 12 amino acids.